This T cell receptor (beta chain) was captured in a study of T cell responses to AZD1222 COVID-19 vaccine (dated by TCRdb to the early 2020s). Regarding the complete study: AZD1222 recipients given second doses at about 4 weeks or at about 12 weeks were pooled, since spike-specific TCR depth and breadth were not found to differ between the two schedules. TCR sequencing covered some 250 trial participants: 200 to 210 given two doses of AZD1222 and 26 given two doses of MenACWY control vaccine. Trial participants were enrolled by age into subgroups of 18-55, 56-69 and 70-plus years, and about 150, 27 and 61 TCR-sequenced participants, respectively, were included in these subgroups. Study-wide conclusions, independent of this receptor: Participants were mostly white British and included more females than males, and it was suggested by the authors that clonal diversity may have been underestimated. CD4 TCRs associated with the vaccine covered the entire spike protein, and the dominant responses were in regions 160-218 and 743-854. The 56-69-year group was small, and its depth increase did not reach significance, likely because of low power. After two AZD1222 doses, both the breadth and the depth of spike-specific TCRs were significantly higher than at day 0 and than in MenACWY recipients. Conclusions about previously exposed vaccinees are limited, since just five to seven AZD1222 recipients were seropositive for SARS-CoV-2 at baseline. Epitopes outside the regions mutated in the B.1.351 and B.1.1.7 variants were reportedly recognized by nearly half of the unique spike-specific TCRs. Because no day 14 peak-response samples were available, repertoires were characterized only after the peak T cell response.

The CDR3 regions of human TCRbeta chains were subjected to immunosequencing. In the source study's methods: Repertoire TCRs were checked for matches against a reference library of SARS-CoV-2-specific TCRs that had been generated using the MIRA antigen-specificity platform. Breadth was defined as the fraction of unique TCRs that were SARS-CoV-2-associated, and depth was defined as the fraction of total T cells that were SARS-CoV-2-associated. Using the MIRA data, each spike-specific TCR was assigned both to the spike region to which the TCR was reactive and to a CD4 or CD8 class. Log10-transformed breadth and depth values were compared by one-way ANOVA with Sidak's multiple comparisons tests. TCRdb obtained this table from immuneACCESS and retained in-frame rearrangements with V and J assigned. These tables miss some clones; where compared with another copy, unresolved V genes account for less than half of the shortfall, and the remainder is unexplained. The DNA was the basis for D and trimming; V, J and clone size are from that table. The sample data list 100,000 to 150,000 clones, and approximately 90% of these were observed just once. The top ten hold more than 6% of the sample.

A word on this clone: Which antigen it targets is not known. Per-base quality was not reported, and no clone a single base away is much larger than it.

CDR1 and CDR2, per the germline V gene, are ENHRY and SYGVKD. Inclusive of the bounding cysteine and phenylalanine, the CDR3 is 16 residues long. Kept here is only the CDR3 DNA, which spans 48 bases and is read in frame from base 1. Germline trimming amounts to 3 bases on V and 4 bases on J, with 6 as the count of junction bases outside the gene matches. This specimen's time point label, interpreted: baseline before first vaccination. Vaccinee samples came from UK trials COV001 and COV002, including a single-blind randomized controlled phase 2/3 trial of AZD1222 (ChAdOx1 nCoV-19) in healthy adults. For TCRbeta chain sequencing, PBMC samples were collected from trial participants at day 0 and at day 28 after the second dose.

Here the chain combines TRBV10-3 and TRBJ2-2, with 9 bases aligning to TRBD2. This receptor was taken from an adult in good health. The sequences come from peripheral blood, collected on day 0 of AZD1222 vaccination. The CDR3 reads as follows: CAISDGVAGVTGELFF. The DNA reads TGTGCCATCAGTGACGGGGTAGCGGGAGTCACCGGGGAGCTGTTTTTT.